Sequencing of this T cell receptor beta chain was carried out in a study of metastatic and nonmetastatic thyroid tumors. Study summary: Comparison of repertoires was carried out across blood and tumor or nodule tissue from malignant and benign thyroid patients. Overall study results and limits: According to reports, the diversity of TCR beta was significantly higher in malignant thyroid tumors than in benign nodules, and this held in both blood and tumor samples.

Patients underwent thyroid surgery, and none had received any treatment before it. Authors' data handling: Clinicopathological groups of papillary thyroid cancer showed CDR3 differences that were used to build a distant-metastasis classifier. TCRdb re-analyzed the PCR reads using MiXCR. It is TCRdb's table, rather than the study itself, that gives the V and J calls and clone size. The table lists over 25,000 clones, 14% to 15% of them singletons. At least ten counts were recorded for this clone. Its antigen is still unknown. This receptor was obtained from a female donor with papillary thyroid cancer or a benign thyroid nodule (not recorded which). Some clones in this sample may be carry-over from other donors' samples. Sequenced material: blood.

Here the CDR3 reads CASRSSGGAYEQYF. The CDR3 DNA follows: TGTGCCAGCAGATCTAGCGGGGGGGCCTACGAGCAGTACTTC. This rearrangement joins TRBV7-2 to TRBJ2-7; 12 nucleotides match TRBD2. Germline-derived CDR1 and CDR2 are SGHTA and FQGNSA. Germline trimming cut 6 bases from V and 2 bases from J; bases unmatched to any gene: 2. This CDR3 has 14 amino acids.